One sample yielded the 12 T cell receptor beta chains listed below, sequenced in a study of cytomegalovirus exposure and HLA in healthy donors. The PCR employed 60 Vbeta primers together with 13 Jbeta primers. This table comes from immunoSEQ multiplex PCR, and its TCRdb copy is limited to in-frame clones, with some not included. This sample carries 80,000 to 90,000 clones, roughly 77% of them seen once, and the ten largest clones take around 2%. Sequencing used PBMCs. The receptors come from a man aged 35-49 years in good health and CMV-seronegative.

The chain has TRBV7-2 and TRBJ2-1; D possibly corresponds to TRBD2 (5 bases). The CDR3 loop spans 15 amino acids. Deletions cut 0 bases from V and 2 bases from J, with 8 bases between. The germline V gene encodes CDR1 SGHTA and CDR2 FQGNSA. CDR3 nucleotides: TGTGCCAGCAGCTTAGCGGGAGACGCCTACAATGAGCAGTTCTTC. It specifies CASSLAGDAYNEQFF.

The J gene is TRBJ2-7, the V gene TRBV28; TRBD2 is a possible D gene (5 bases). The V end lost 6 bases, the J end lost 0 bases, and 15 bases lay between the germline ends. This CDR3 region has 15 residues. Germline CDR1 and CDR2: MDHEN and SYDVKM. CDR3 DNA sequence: TGTGCCAGCAGCCCGGGTGAGCGGCTCTCCTACGAGCAGTACTTC. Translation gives CASSPGERLSYEQYF.

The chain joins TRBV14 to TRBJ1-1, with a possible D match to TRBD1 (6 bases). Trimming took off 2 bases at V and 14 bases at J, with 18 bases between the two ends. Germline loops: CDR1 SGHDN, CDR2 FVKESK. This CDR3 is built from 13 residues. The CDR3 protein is CASSQSSGQRSFF. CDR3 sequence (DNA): TGTGCCAGCAGCCAATCATCCGGACAGAGGTCGTTCTTT.

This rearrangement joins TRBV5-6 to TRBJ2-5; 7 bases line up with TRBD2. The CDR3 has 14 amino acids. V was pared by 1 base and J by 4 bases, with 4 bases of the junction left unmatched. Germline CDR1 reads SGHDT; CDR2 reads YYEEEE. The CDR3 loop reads CASSLRGVGETQYF. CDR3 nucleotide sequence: TGTGCCAGCAGCTTGCGGGGGGTTGGAGAGACCCAGTACTTC.

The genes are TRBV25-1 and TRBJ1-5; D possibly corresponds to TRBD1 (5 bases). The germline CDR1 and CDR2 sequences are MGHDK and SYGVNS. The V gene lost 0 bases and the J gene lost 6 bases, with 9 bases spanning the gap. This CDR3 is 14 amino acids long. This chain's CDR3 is CASSEYGGGQPQHF. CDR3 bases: TGTGCCAGCAGTGAATACGGGGGAGGTCAGCCCCAGCATTTT.

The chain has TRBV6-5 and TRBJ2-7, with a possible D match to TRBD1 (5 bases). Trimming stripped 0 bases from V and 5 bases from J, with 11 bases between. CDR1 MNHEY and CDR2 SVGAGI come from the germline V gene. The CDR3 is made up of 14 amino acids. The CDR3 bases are TGTGCCAGCAGTTACTCGGGCAGGGCGGACGAGCAGTACTTC. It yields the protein CASSYSGRADEQYF.

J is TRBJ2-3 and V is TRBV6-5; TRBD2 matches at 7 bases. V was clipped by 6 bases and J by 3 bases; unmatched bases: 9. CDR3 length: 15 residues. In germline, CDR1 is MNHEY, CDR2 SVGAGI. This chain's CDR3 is CASSPSGMDTDTQYF. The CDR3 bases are TGTGCCAGCAGCCCCAGCGGGATGGATACAGATACGCAGTATTTT.

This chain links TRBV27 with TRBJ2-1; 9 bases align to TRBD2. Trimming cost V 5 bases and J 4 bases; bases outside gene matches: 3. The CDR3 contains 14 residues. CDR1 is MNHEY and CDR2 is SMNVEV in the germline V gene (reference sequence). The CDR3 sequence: CASSLTSGYNEQFF. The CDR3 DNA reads TGTGCCAGCAGTCTAACTAGCGGGTACAATGAGCAGTTCTTC.

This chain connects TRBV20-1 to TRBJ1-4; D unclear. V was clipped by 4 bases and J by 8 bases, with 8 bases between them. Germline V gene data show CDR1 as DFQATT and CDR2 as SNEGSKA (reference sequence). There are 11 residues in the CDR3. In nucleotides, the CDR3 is TGCAGTGCTACCCCCTCCGAAAAACTGTTTTTT. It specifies CSATPSEKLFF.

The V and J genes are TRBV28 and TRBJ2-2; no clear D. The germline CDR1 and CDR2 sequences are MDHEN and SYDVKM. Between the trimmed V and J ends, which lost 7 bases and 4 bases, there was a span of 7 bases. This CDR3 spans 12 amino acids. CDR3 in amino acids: CASTPSTGELFF. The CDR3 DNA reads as TGTGCCAGCACCCCGAGCACCGGGGAGCTGTTTTTT. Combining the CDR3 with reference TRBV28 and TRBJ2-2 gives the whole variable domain DVKVTQSSRYLVKRTGEKVFLECVQDMDHENMFWYRQDPGLGLRLIYFSYDVKMKEKGDIPEGYSVSREKKERFSLILESASTNQTSMYLCASTPSTGELFFGEGSRLTVL.

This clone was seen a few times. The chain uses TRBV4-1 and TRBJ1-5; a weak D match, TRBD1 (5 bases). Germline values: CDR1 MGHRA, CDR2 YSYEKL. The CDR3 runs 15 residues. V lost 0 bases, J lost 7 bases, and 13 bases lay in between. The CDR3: CASSQEGMEGQPQHF. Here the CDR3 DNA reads TGCGCCAGCAGCCAAGAAGGCATGGAGGGGCAGCCCCAGCATTTT.

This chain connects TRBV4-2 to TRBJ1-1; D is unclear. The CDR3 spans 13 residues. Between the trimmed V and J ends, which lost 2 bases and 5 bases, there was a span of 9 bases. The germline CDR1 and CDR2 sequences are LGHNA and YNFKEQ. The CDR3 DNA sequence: TGTGCCAGCAGCCAAAAGCGAGGAACTGAAGCTTTCTTT. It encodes CASSQKRGTEAFF.